Following are 32 T cell receptor beta chains from one sample sequenced in a study of blood T cell repertoires in COVID-19. Data came from immunoSEQ multiplex PCR; TCRdb stores just in-frame clones and leaves some out. This repertoire shows about 110,000 clones, just over 85% found once; its top ten account for under 2.5%. The sequencing sample was made of peripheral blood. The source is a human donor in a cohort sampled during active COVID-19.

This chain uses TRBV19 with TRBJ2-1; 13 nucleotides line up with TRBD2. This CDR3 has 17 residues. V lost 5 bases to trimming and J lost 2 bases; unmatched junction nucleotides: 6. The germline CDR1 and CDR2 sequences are LNHDA and SQIVND (reference sequence). In DNA, the CDR3 is TGTGCCAGTAGTGCTGGACTAGCGGGGGAAACCTACAATGAGCAGTTCTTC. It translates to CASSAGLAGETYNEQFF. Together with reference TRBV19 and TRBJ2-1, the CDR3 gives the full variable domain: DGGITQSPKYLFRKEGQNVTLSCEQNLNHDAMYWYRQDPGQGLRLIYYSQIVNDFQKGDIAEGYSVSREKKESFPLTVTSAQKNPTAFYLCASSAGLAGETYNEQFFGPGTRLTVL.

This clone has only one observation. The genes are TRBV5-4 and TRBJ1-1; D is unclear. Per germline, CDR1 SGHNT and CDR2 YYREEE (reference sequence). Trimming took 0 bases from V and 0 from J, leaving 12 bases between them. The CDR3 length is 16 residues. DNA for the CDR3: TGTGCCAGCAGCTTGGAAGGGCTGAGGGTGAACACTGAAGCTTTCTTT. This encodes CASSLEGLRVNTEAFF.

This clone has just one count. The rearrangement joins TRBV18 to TRBJ1-6; D call uncertain. There are 14 residues in the CDR3. V lost 3 bases and J lost 7, with 10 bases in between. The germline V gene has CDR1 KGHSH and CDR2 LQKENI. The CDR3 is CASSPDHRNSPLHF. CDR3 nucleotide sequence: TGTGCCAGCTCACCCGACCACAGAAATTCACCCCTCCACTTT.

V is TRBV27 and J is TRBJ2-2; D remains unclear. The CDR3 is 13 residues long. CDR1 is MNHEY, CDR2 SMNVEV, per germline (reference sequence). V dropped 4 bases and J dropped 2 bases, with 5 bases sitting between them. The CDR3 sequence is CASSSLNTGELFF. CDR3 bases: TGTGCCAGCAGTTCCCTTAACACCGGGGAGCTGTTTTTT.

The J gene is TRBJ2-2, the V gene TRBV15; D gene ambiguous. Trimming stripped 0 bases from V and 5 bases from J, with 13 bases between. Germline assignment: CDR1 LNHNV and CDR2 YYDKDF (reference sequence). The CDR3 has 16 residues. CDR3 protein: CATSRERWSPTGELFF. DNA for the CDR3: TGTGCCACCAGCAGAGAACGATGGAGTCCGACCGGGGAGCTGTTTTTT.

The chain links TRBV4-1 to TRBJ1-1; D may be TRBD1 (6 bases). The germline CDR1 and CDR2 sequences are MGHRA and YSYEKL. The CDR3 spans 13 residues. Trimming removed 6 bases at V and 7 bases at J, with 15 bases between. In DNA, the CDR3 is TGCGCCAGCAGAGAACAGGGTCCTCATGAAGCTTTCTTT. This translates into CASREQGPHEAFF.

This sequence joins TRBV5-1 and TRBJ1-6; a weak D match, TRBD1 (5 bases). Germline V lookup: CDR1 SGHRS, CDR2 YFSETQ. The CDR3 totals 14 residues. Trimming removed 4 bases from V and 6 bases from J, with 11 bases in between. The CDR3 region is CASSIQVGNSPLHF. The CDR3 DNA reads TGCGCCAGCAGCATACAGGTCGGTAATTCACCCCTCCACTTT.

As to this clone: The junction departs from the called germline gene at one end, perhaps through a read error. The CDR3 spells CASSRSGSTGELFF. The CDR3 nucleotides are TGTGCTAGCAGCCGTAGCGGGAGTACCGGGGAGCTGTTTTTT. J is TRBJ2-2 and V is TRBV7-7; TRBD2 agrees at 9 bases. Germline V gene lookup returns CDR1 SSHAT and CDR2 FNYEAQ (reference sequence). The CDR3 runs 14 residues.

This chain joins TRBV10-2 and TRBJ2-1; 13 bases agree with TRBD2. The CDR3 is 13 amino acids. CDR1 is WSHSY and CDR2 is SAAADI in the germline V gene. The junction had 3 bases not matched to a gene; V was cut back by 10 bases and J by 6 bases. Here the CDR3 DNA reads TGCGCCACCGGGACTAGCGGGGCCAATGAGCAGTTCTTC. Its translation is CATGTSGANEQFF.

The rearrangement links TRBV18 to TRBJ2-5; 10 nucleotides match TRBD1. Germline V CDR1 and CDR2: KGHSH, LQKENI. The CDR3 covers 15 residues. The V segment lost 3 bases and the J segment 5 bases; nucleotides outside the gene matches: 6. The CDR3 region has the DNA TGTGCCAGCTCACCGGGGACAGGGGAAAGGGAGACCCAGTACTTC. Translated: CASSPGTGERETQYF.

The rearrangement joins TRBV3-1 (or the pseudogene TRBV3-2) to TRBJ1-2; TRBD1 is a possible D gene (5 bases). V lost 0 bases and J lost 2, with 13 bases in between. The CDR3 has 16 amino acids. The V gene's germline CDR1 is LGHDT and CDR2 YNNKEL (reference sequence). In nucleotides, the CDR3 is TGTGCCAGCAGCCAAGATGTCGGGGGTACCAACTATGGCTACACCTTC. Its translation is CASSQDVGGTNYGYTF.

This rearrangement joins TRBV3-1 (or the pseudogene TRBV3-2) to TRBJ2-1; possible D gene TRBD2, 6 bases. Trimming removed 6 bases from V and 10 bases from J, with 19 bases in between. This CDR3 region has 14 residues. The germline CDR1 and CDR2 sequences are LGHDT and YNNKEL (reference sequence). The CDR3, as DNA: TGTGCCAGCAGTCTTTCGGGGGAAGTTCGCGAGCAGTTCTTC. It yields the protein CASSLSGEVREQFF.

The chain combines TRBV4-1 with TRBJ1-1; a weak D match, TRBD1 (5 bases). The CDR3 is 15 amino acids. V was shortened by 1 base and J by 2 bases, with 11 bases between the two germline ends. The germline gives CDR1 MGHRA, CDR2 YSYEKL. CDR3 amino acids: CASSQVGRANTEAFF. The CDR3 DNA is TGCGCCAGCAGCCAAGTTGGCAGGGCTAACACTGAAGCTTTCTTT.

In its sample, this clone was seen a few times. The chain recombines TRBV15 with TRBJ2-3; TRBD2 matches 7 bases. Per the germline V gene, CDR1 is LNHNV and CDR2 is YYDKDF (reference sequence). The CDR3 runs to 14 residues. V gave up 7 bases and J gave up 1 base; unmatched junction bases: 5. CDR3 loop: CATKPGRGTDTQYF. CDR3 DNA sequence: TGTGCCACCAAGCCGGGGAGGGGCACAGATACGCAGTATTTT.

The chain is built from TRBV5-6 and TRBJ1-1, with D tentatively TRBD1 (5 bases). Germline V lookup: CDR1 SGHDT, CDR2 YYEEEE. Trimming removed 4 bases from V and 10 bases from J, with 17 bases in between. The CDR3 length is 13 residues. The CDR3 DNA follows: TGTGCCAGCAGCCGGGGGGTAGGGCAGAGAGCTTTCTTT. Translated: CASSRGVGQRAFF.

This clone was seen once. The CDR3 protein is CASSSETAYNEQFF. DNA for the CDR3: TGTGCCAGTAGTAGCGAGACAGCCTACAATGAGCAGTTCTTC. The V call is TRBV19, the J call TRBJ2-1; D might be TRBD1 (5 bases). The CDR3 sequence is 14 residues long. V was cut by 4 bases and J by 2 bases, with 9 bases left in between. Germline CDR1 is LNHDA and CDR2 is SQIVND (reference sequence).

The CDR3 sequence: CASKKSGGWESNTEAFF. The CDR3 DNA follows: TGTGCCAGCAAAAAATCGGGGGGTTGGGAGTCGAACACTGAAGCTTTCTTT. The chain has TRBV18 and TRBJ1-1, with D perhaps TRBD1 (5 bases). Germline loops: CDR1 KGHSH, CDR2 LQKENI. The V gene lost 8 bases and the J gene lost 1 base, with 23 bases spanning the gap. The CDR3 covers 17 residues.

The J gene is TRBJ2-5, the V gene TRBV7-8; D is possibly TRBD1 (6 bases). V lost 5 bases to trimming and J lost 2 bases, with 18 bases between them. The CDR3 spans 16 residues. Germline lookup yields CDR1 SGHVS and CDR2 FQNEAQ. This CDR3 reads CASSTLRTASQETQYF. DNA of the CDR3: TGTGCCAGCAGCACCCTCCGGACAGCCTCTCAAGAGACCCAGTACTTC.

V usage is TRBV19 and J usage is TRBJ1-2, with no clear D. The CDR3 runs 13 residues. Germline assignment: CDR1 LNHDA and CDR2 SQIVND (reference sequence). Trimming took off 4 bases at V and 4 bases at J, with 10 bases between the two ends. CDR3 residues: CASSNRETYGYTF. The CDR3 DNA sequence: TGTGCCAGTAGTAACCGGGAAACCTATGGCTACACCTTC.

The CDR3, as DNA: TGTGCCAGCAGCGCCGGGCTAGCGACCAAGAGCTCCTACAATGAGCAGTTCTTC. Its protein product is CASSAGLATKSSYNEQFF. The rearrangement links TRBV2 to TRBJ2-1; possible D gene TRBD2, 6 bases. CDR1 and CDR2 from the germline V gene are SNHLY and FYNNEI. This CDR3 has 18 amino acids. Trimming left V 6 bases short and J 0 bases short, with 21 bases between.

This chain links TRBV5-6 with TRBJ2-7; possible D gene TRBD2, 5 bases. The CDR3 sequence is 17 residues long. Germline V gene data show CDR1 as SGHDT and CDR2 as YYEEEE. V lost 0 bases to trimming and J lost 3 bases, with 19 bases between them. The CDR3 loop reads CASSLEGQDSPLYEQYF. CDR3 coding DNA: TGTGCCAGCAGCTTGGAGGGCCAGGACTCGCCGCTCTACGAGCAGTACTTC.

The rearrangement links TRBV10-1 to TRBJ2-3, with a weak D call TRBD1 (5 bases). Germline lookup yields CDR1 WNHNN and CDR2 SYGVQD (reference sequence). Trimming stripped 2 bases from V and 6 bases from J, with 9 bases between. The CDR3 length is 13 residues. The CDR3 sequence: CASSEPGSDTQYF. The CDR3 DNA follows: TGCGCCAGCAGTGAGCCAGGGTCGGATACGCAGTATTTT.

The chain joins TRBV9 to TRBJ1-3; no clear D. This CDR3 has 15 amino acids. Trimming shortened V by 4 bases and J by 0 bases, and 11 bases separated the two germline ends. Looked up from germline, CDR1 is SGDLS and CDR2 is YYNGEE. The CDR3 bases are TGTGCCAGCAGCCCGACCGGGTTCTCTGGAAACACCATATATTTT. Its protein product is CASSPTGFSGNTIYF.

This clone occurred a few times. This chain joins TRBV7-3 and TRBJ2-2, with D perhaps matching TRBD2 (6 bases). Germline CDR1 reads SGHTA; CDR2 reads FQGTGA. V lost 4 bases to trimming and J lost 9 bases, with 18 bases between them. The length of the CDR3 is 15 residues. Here the CDR3 reads CASSSRDSSARELFF. DNA of the CDR3: TGTGCCAGCAGCTCCCGGGACTCCTCGGCGCGGGAGCTGTTTTTT.

The rearrangement links TRBV25-1 to TRBJ2-5; TRBD1 matches at 7 bases. Germline V gene lookup returns CDR1 MGHDK and CDR2 SYGVNS. Unmatched junction bases numbered 4, after V lost 4 bases and J lost 5 bases. There are 13 residues in the CDR3. The CDR3 region has the DNA TGTGCCAGCAGTGGAGACAGGGTGGAGACCCAGTACTTC. This codes for CASSGDRVETQYF.

This chain joins TRBV18 and TRBJ1-1; the match to TRBD1 covers 7 bases. With V trimmed by 2 bases and J by 7 bases, 1 base remained unmatched. The germline V gene encodes CDR1 KGHSH and CDR2 LQKENI. The CDR3 totals 12 residues. For the CDR3, the DNA is TGTGCCAGCTCACCAGACAGGGATGAAGCTTTCTTT. This codes for CASSPDRDEAFF.

The chain combines TRBV7-6 with TRBJ2-3; TRBD2 might be the D (5 bases). In germline, CDR1 is SGHVS, CDR2 FNYEAQ. The V end was cut by 2 bases, the J end by 2 bases, with 8 bases between. This CDR3 region has 14 residues. The CDR3: CASSLQDSTDTQYF. CDR3 DNA: TGTGCCAGCAGCTTACAGGACTCCACAGATACGCAGTATTTT.

V gene TRBV7-3 combines with J gene TRBJ1-2; 7 nucleotides match TRBD1. V shed 4 bases and J 4 bases; nucleotides not matched to a gene: 3. This CDR3 contains 13 residues. Germline CDR1 reads SGHTA; CDR2 reads FQGTGA. For the CDR3, the DNA is TGTGCCAGCAGCTCCGGGACAGCCTATGGCTACACCTTC. This gives the protein CASSSGTAYGYTF.

The chain carries TRBV11-2 and TRBJ1-6; TRBD1 is a possible D gene (6 bases). CDR3 length equals 13 residues. V lost 6 bases and J lost 8, with 11 bases in between. Germline V lookup: CDR1 SGHAT, CDR2 FQNNGV. The DNA for the CDR3 is TGTGCCAGCAGTTGGACAGATTATTCACCCCTCCACTTT. Encoded protein: CASSWTDYSPLHF.

The rearrangement joins TRBV14 to TRBJ2-3; the D is unclear. Trimming removed 1 base at V and 6 bases at J, with 8 bases between. The CDR3 sequence is 13 residues long. Germline CDR1 is SGHDN and CDR2 is FVKESK. The CDR3 DNA follows: TGTGCCAGCAGCCAAGGGGTCAGGGATACGCAGTATTTT. This codes for CASSQGVRDTQYF.

This rearrangement joins TRBV28 to TRBJ1-4; 7 bases match TRBD1. After removal of 5 bases from V and 5 bases from J, the junction contained 8 bases not matched to a gene. The CDR3 is 15 amino acids. In germline, CDR1 is MDHEN, CDR2 SYDVKM. In nucleotides, the CDR3 is TGTGCCAGCAGTGGACAGGACAGCCAGAATGAAAAACTGTTTTTT. It is translated as CASSGQDSQNEKLFF.

The V call is TRBV6-1, the J call TRBJ1-4; 7 bases agree with TRBD1. The CDR3 length is 16 residues. CDR1 and CDR2 (germline): MNHNS, SASEGT. The ends lost 3 bases at V and 4 bases at J; junction bases unmatched: 8. CDR3 protein: CASSDRGTAHNEKLFF. The CDR3 nucleotides are TGTGCCAGCAGTGATCGGGGGACAGCGCATAATGAAAAACTGTTTTTT.